This T cell receptor beta chain is drawn from a study of T cell responses to AZD1222 COVID-19 vaccine. Overall study: Second-dose intervals near 4 or 12 weeks were combined.

This table comes from immunoSEQ multiplex PCR, and its TCRdb copy is limited to in-frame clones, with some not included. The table has 100,000 to 140,000 clones, approximately 90% seen once. With respect to this clone: The antigen is unknown.

General study findings and limits: Across the whole spike, CD4 TCRs peaked at regions 160-218 and 743-854. Baseline serology detected seropositivity in only a handful of AZD1222 recipients. Per reports, nearly half of all spike-specific TCRs target regions that are unmutated in variants.

The CDR3 runs 14 residues. With 5 bases clipped from V and 2 bases from J, the junction kept 5 bases outside the gene matches. The germline gives CDR1 SGHNT, CDR2 YENEEA. V gene TRBV11-3 combines with J gene TRBJ1-1; 7 bases line up with TRBD1. This TCR was sampled from an adult in good health. The sequencing here drew on peripheral blood, taken on day 0 of AZD1222 vaccination. CDR3 DNA sequence: TGTGCCAGCAGCCGACAGGGCGGAAACACTGAAGCTTTCTTT. Protein product: CASSRQGGNTEAFF.